These T cell receptor beta chains were read from a single sample in a study of T cell responses to AZD1222 COVID-19 vaccine. TCRdb's copy holds only in-frame clones and misses some; the assay was immunoSEQ multiplex PCR. This table holds about 90,000 clones, around 91% found once. Sample: peripheral blood, taken on day 0 of MenACWY control vaccination. The receptor set was obtained from an adult in good health. Both conserved end residues are part of each CDR3. Fields, in order: V gene, D gene, clone size, J gene, CDR3 DNA, CDR3 protein. The D gene is left open where the match is weak. Rows give clone size only sometimes, using once, few, many, or a class for an expanded clone.

TRBV2	-	-	TRBJ2-7	TGTGCCAGCAGGCGGGACATCTCCTACGAGCAGTACTTC	CASRRDISYEQYF
TRBV3-1/TRBV3-2	-	-	TRBJ2-3	TGTGCCAGCAGCCAAGTCGAATCAGGTACGCAGTATTTT	CASSQVESGTQYF
TRBV9	TRBD2	-	TRBJ2-1	TGTGCCAGCAGCGTAGCCTTAGCGGGCCCAGACGGTGAGCAGTTCTTC	CASSVALAGPDGEQFF
TRBV3-1/TRBV3-2	TRBD2	-	TRBJ2-3	TGTGCCAGCAGCCGCTCCTTTTGGGGCGGGGGGGCCTCAGATACGCAGTATTTT	CASSRSFWGGGASDTQYF
TRBV7-9	-	-	TRBJ1-6	TGTGCCAGCAGTTCCCTTAGAGGAAATTCACCCCTCCACTTT	CASSSLRGNSPLHF
TRBV15	TRBD1	-	TRBJ2-4	TGTGCCACCAGCAGAGATCGGGGACAGGGTTCCCACTTC	CATSRDRGQGSHF
TRBV28	TRBD1	-	TRBJ1-4	TGTGCCAGCAGTCCTCGGACAGGGGGCTTTACTAATGAAAAACTGTTTTTT	CASSPRTGGFTNEKLFF
TRBV10-1	TRBD1	-	TRBJ1-1	TGCGCCAGCAGTGAGTCGGACAGGGACGCTTTCTTT	CASSESDRDAFF
TRBV7-2	-	once	TRBJ1-3	TGTGCCAGCAGCCCCCACTCTGGAAACACCATATATTTT	CASSPHSGNTIYF
TRBV19	-	-	TRBJ1-4	TGTGCCAGTAGTACCCAGGGTAATGAAAAACTGTTTTTT	CASSTQGNEKLFF
TRBV3-1/TRBV3-2	-	-	TRBJ1-4	TGTGCCAGCAGCCAAGGACCCTGGCGGGGGCGGACTAATGAAAAACTGTTTTTT	CASSQGPWRGRTNEKLFF
TRBV11-2	-	-	TRBJ1-1	TGTGCCAGCAGCTTAGGTGGAGGGGTGGTGGCTTTCTTT	CASSLGGGVVAFF
TRBV5-1	TRBD2	-	TRBJ2-7	TGCGCCAGCACGGCTAGCGGGAGTGCCTACGAGCAGTACTTC	CASTASGSAYEQYF
TRBV7-9	-	few	TRBJ2-5	TGTGCCAGCAGCTTAGCACTTAACCAAGAGACCCAGTACTTC	CASSLALNQETQYF
TRBV11-2	-	-	TRBJ1-4	TGTGCCAGCAGCTTAGCGGCGGGTTCCTTAGGGGTGAGGAAACTGTTTTTT	CASSLAAGSLGVRKLFF
TRBV24-1	-	-	TRBJ2-2	TGTGCCACCAGTGTCCACTATAACAACGGGGAGCTGTTTTTT	CATSVHYNNGELFF
TRBV21-1	-	-	TRBJ2-7	TGTGCCAGCAGCACCTTCACTAGCGGGTTAAGTGGCGAGCAGTACTTC	CASSTFTSGLSGEQYF
TRBV20-1	-	-	TRBJ1-5	TGCAGTGCTAGTCAGGGGTTCAATCAGCCCCAGCATTTT	CSASQGFNQPQHF
TRBV27	-	-	TRBJ1-2	TGTGCCAGCAGTTTACTGCGACACCTTGGCACTAACTATGGCTACACCTTC	CASSLLRHLGTNYGYTF
TRBV25-1	TRBD2	-	TRBJ2-5	TGTGCCAGCAGTGAGGAGGAGGGACTAGCGGGGCTAGAGACCCAGTACTTC	CASSEEEGLAGLETQYF
TRBV19	-	-	TRBJ1-6	TGTGCCAGTAGTATAGATCGTGGGAGCTCCTATAATTCACCCCTCCACTTT	CASSIDRGSSYNSPLHF
TRBV11-2	-	few	TRBJ2-3	TGTGCCAGCAGCTATATAGCGGACCTTAGCACAGATACGCAGTATTTT	CASSYIADLSTDTQYF
TRBV10-3	-	-	TRBJ1-5	TGTGCCACCATGGGGATAGGGGATCAGCCCCAGCATTTT	CATMGIGDQPQHF
TRBV19	-	-	TRBJ2-7	TGTGCCAGTAGGGGGACAAATCGACAGGTCAGAATAAGCTACGAGCAGTACTTC	CASRGTNRQVRISYEQYF
TRBV3-1/TRBV3-2	TRBD1	-	TRBJ1-3	TGTGCCAGCAGTCCGACAGGGAGAAGAAACACCATATATTTT	CASSPTGRRNTIYF
TRBV19	-	-	TRBJ1-1	TGTGCCAGTAGTATGGCACAGAAAAACACTGAAGCTTTCTTT	CASSMAQKNTEAFF
TRBV5-4	TRBD2	-	TRBJ2-5	TGTGCCAGCAGCCCCGGGGGGACTAGCGGGGTAGAGACCCAGTACTTC	CASSPGGTSGVETQYF
TRBV27	-	-	TRBJ1-2	TGTGCCAGCAGTCCAACGCCAAACTATGGCTACACCTTC	CASSPTPNYGYTF
TRBV28	TRBD1	-	TRBJ2-5	TGTGCCAGCAGTTTAGGACAGGGTATCGTGAAGACCCAGTACTTC	CASSLGQGIVKTQYF
TRBV5-1	TRBD1	-	TRBJ2-3	TGCGCCAGCAGCTCGATTGGGGGACAGGGAGGGGATACGCAGTATTTT	CASSSIGGQGGDTQYF
TRBV28	-	-	TRBJ2-5	TGTGCCAGCAGTTTAGACATCCGTGGGGAGACCCAGTACTTC	CASSLDIRGETQYF
TRBV19	TRBD1	-	TRBJ2-3	TGTGCCAGTAGCCACGGGACAGGGAAGTTGGATACGCAGTATTTT	CASSHGTGKLDTQYF
TRBV7-3	-	-	TRBJ2-3	TGTGCCAGCAGCGCGGAGGGGACCCTTGCAGATACGCAGTATTTT	CASSAEGTLADTQYF
TRBV2	-	-	TRBJ2-2	TGTGCCAGCAGTGAAGCGCTACAGAACACCGGGGAGCTGTTTTTT	CASSEALQNTGELFF
TRBV27	-	-	TRBJ2-5	TGTGCCAGCTGGGACTCGTCCGCTTCTCGGTCCCAGTACTTC	CASWDSSASRSQYF
TRBV25-1	-	-	TRBJ1-4	TGTGCCAGCAGTGAATCCCTTGTGGAAGAAAAACTGTTTTTT	CASSESLVEEKLFF
TRBV19	-	-	TRBJ1-4	TGTGCCAGTACGGGACAAGCGACCCATCTGTTTTTT	CASTGQATHLFF
TRBV6-2/TRBV6-3	-	-	TRBJ2-7	TGTGCCAGCAGTTCGCGTCCCTCCGGGGCCCACGAGCAGTACTTC	CASSSRPSGAHEQYF
TRBV3-1/TRBV3-2	TRBD2	-	TRBJ2-5	TGTGCCAGCAGCCAAGCGGCCGGGACTACCGAGACCCAGTACTTC	CASSQAAGTTETQYF
TRBV7-9	TRBD1	-	TRBJ2-1	TGTGCCACCGACCCGGGACAGGGTTTTAATGAGCAGTTCTTC	CATDPGQGFNEQFF
TRBV2	-	-	TRBJ1-5	TGTGCCAGCAGTGAATTTGGGGGCGCTGATCAGCCCCAGCATTTT	CASSEFGGADQPQHF
TRBV10-3	TRBD1	once	TRBJ1-4	TGTGCCATCAGTGAGTCGGGGACAGGGGATTTGGCTAATGAAAAACTGTTTTTT	CAISESGTGDLANEKLFF
TRBV5-1	-	-	TRBJ1-6	TGCGCCAGCAGCTTGGGGGGAGTGTATAATTCACCCCTCCACTTT	CASSLGGVYNSPLHF
TRBV6-5	-	-	TRBJ2-1	TGTGCCAGCAGTAACAGAGCGGGTTACAATGAGCAGTTCTTC	CASSNRAGYNEQFF
TRBV19	-	-	TRBJ1-2	TGTGCCAGTAGCCCACCAACAGGAATCTTTAGCGGCTACACCTTC	CASSPPTGIFSGYTF
TRBV24-1	TRBD1	once	TRBJ1-1	TGTGCCACCAGTGACTCGACAGGGTCTCGGACTGAAGCTTTCTTT	CATSDSTGSRTEAFF
TRBV5-6	-	-	TRBJ2-7	TGTGCCAGCAGCCTCCCACAACTCTACGAGCAGTACTTC	CASSLPQLYEQYF
TRBV7-2	TRBD1	-	TRBJ2-6	TGTGCCAGCAGCCCGGGGACAGGGATCTCTGGGGCCAACGTCCTGACTTTC	CASSPGTGISGANVLTF
TRBV28	-	-	TRBJ1-1	TGTGCCAGCAGTTTAAGGCCCGAGGGCACTGAAGCTTTCTTT	CASSLRPEGTEAFF
TRBV7-2	-	-	TRBJ2-1	TGTGCCAGCAGCGGCCTTGCGGGACGGGGTGAGCAGTTCTTC	CASSGLAGRGEQFF
TRBV6-6	-	-	TRBJ1-5	TGTGCCAGCAGTTACTCGTCACAGGGTGGGCAGCCCCAGCATTTT	CASSYSSQGGQPQHF
TRBV6-2/TRBV6-3	-	-	TRBJ1-5	TGTGCCAGCAGCCTCAAGGCCCTCGGACAGCCCCAGCATTTT	CASSLKALGQPQHF
TRBV19	TRBD1	-	TRBJ1-1	TGTGCCAGTAGTATTCCCCGGACAGGGTCGGCTGAAGCTTTCTTT	CASSIPRTGSAEAFF
TRBV28	-	-	TRBJ1-3	TGTGCCAGCGCCGGGGGAGTCTTGTCTGGAAACACCATATATTTT	CASAGGVLSGNTIYF
TRBV28	TRBD1	-	TRBJ1-4	TGTGCCAGCAGCATCGGACAGGGAGGACGCGAAAAACTGTTTTTT	CASSIGQGGREKLFF
TRBV5-1	TRBD1	-	TRBJ1-2	TGCGCCAGCAGCCCGGGCCAAGGACAGGGAGAGGGCTACACCTTC	CASSPGQGQGEGYTF
TRBV4-2	-	-	TRBJ2-3	TGTGCCAGCAGCCAAGACAGAGTGGAACCCTTTAATACGCAGTATTTT	CASSQDRVEPFNTQYF
TRBV5-6	-	-	TRBJ1-6	TGTGCCAGCAGCTTGGAGGGCCGCCCGGGATCACCCCTCCACTTT	CASSLEGRPGSPLHF
TRBV5-5	TRBD2	-	TRBJ2-5	TGTGCCAGCAGCCCGGGACTAGCGGGGGCGCTTGAAGAGACCCAGTACTTC	CASSPGLAGALEETQYF
TRBV7-2	TRBD2	-	TRBJ2-1	TGTGCCAGCAGCTTCTCCGGGGGGGTCTACAATGAGCAGTTCTTC	CASSFSGGVYNEQFF